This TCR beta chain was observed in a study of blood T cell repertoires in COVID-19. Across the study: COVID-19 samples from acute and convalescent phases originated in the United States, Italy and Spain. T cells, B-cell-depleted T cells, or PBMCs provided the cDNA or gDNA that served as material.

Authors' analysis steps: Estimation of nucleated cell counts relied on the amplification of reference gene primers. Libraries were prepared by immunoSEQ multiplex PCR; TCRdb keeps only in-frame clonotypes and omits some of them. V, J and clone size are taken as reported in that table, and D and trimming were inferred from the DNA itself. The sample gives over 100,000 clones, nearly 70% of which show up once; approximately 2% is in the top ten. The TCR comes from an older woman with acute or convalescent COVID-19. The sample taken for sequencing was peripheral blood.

CDR3 DNA sequence: TGTGCCAGCAGTAGACAGCGTGAAGCTTTCTTT. It encodes CASSRQREAFF. The chain carries TRBV28 and TRBJ1-1; D is possibly TRBD1 (5 bases). V lost 5 bases and J 7 bases, leaving 8 bases between the germline ends. Germline V gene sequence: CDR1 MDHEN, CDR2 SYDVKM. This CDR3 has 11 amino acids.